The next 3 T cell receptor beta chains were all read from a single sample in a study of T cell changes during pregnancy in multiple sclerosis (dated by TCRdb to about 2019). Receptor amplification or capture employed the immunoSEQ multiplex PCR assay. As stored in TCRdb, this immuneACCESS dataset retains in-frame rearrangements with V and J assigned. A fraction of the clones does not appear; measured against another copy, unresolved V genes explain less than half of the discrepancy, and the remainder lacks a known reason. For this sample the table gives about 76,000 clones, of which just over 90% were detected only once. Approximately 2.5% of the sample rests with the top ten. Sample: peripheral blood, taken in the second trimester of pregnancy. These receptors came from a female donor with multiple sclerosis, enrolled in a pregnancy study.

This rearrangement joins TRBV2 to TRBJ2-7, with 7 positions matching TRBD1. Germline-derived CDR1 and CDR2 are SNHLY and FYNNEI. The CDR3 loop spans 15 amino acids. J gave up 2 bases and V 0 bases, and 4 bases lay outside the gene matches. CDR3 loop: CASSEARGGAYEQYF. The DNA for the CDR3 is TGTGCCAGCAGTGAAGCGCGAGGGGGCGCCTACGAGCAGTACTTC. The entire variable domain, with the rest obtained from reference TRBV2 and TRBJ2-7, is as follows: EPEVTQTPSHQVTQMGQEVILRCVPISNHLYFYWYRQILGQKVEFLVSFYNNEISEKSEIFDDQFSVERPDGSNFTLKIRSTKLEDSAMYFCASSEARGGAYEQYFGPGTRLTVT.

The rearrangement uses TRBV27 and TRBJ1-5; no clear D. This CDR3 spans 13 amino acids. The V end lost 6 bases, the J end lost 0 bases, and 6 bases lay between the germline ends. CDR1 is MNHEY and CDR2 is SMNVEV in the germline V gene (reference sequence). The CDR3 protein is CASRTSSNQPQHF. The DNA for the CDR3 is TGTGCCAGCAGAACAAGTAGCAATCAGCCCCAGCATTTT.

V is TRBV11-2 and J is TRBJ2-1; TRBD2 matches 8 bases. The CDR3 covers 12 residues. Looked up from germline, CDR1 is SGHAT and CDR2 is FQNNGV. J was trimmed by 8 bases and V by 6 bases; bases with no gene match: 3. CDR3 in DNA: TGTGCCAGCAGTGGACTAGCCCATGAGCAGTTCTTC. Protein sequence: CASSGLAHEQFF.